In its sample, the clone carrying this TCR beta chain was seen a few times. Its antigen is currently unknown. The data were taken from a study of cytomegalovirus exposure and HLA in healthy donors. The overall study: Early release data held 75 million to 100 million unique TCRs from HLA-typed donors. Study results and limitations: A missense variant in DCLRE1C was later tied to TCR beta V- and J-gene trimming. The study flagged about 150 TCR beta chains as cytomegalovirus-associated. Excluded: some indistinguishable V segments such as TRBV6-2 and TRBV6-3.

Both 60 Vbeta primers and 13 Jbeta primers went into the PCR. Data came from immunoSEQ multiplex PCR; TCRdb stores just in-frame clones and leaves some out. The data hold 52,000 or so clones, with 77% observed a single time. The V gene's germline CDR1 is MNHNS and CDR2 SASEGT. The V and J ends lost 4 bases and 2 bases, in that order; junction bases with no gene match: 3. CDR3 size: 15 residues. This TCR was sampled from a woman between 40 and 55 years old in good health and CMV-seropositive. The sequencing input was PBMCs. The V and J genes are TRBV6-1 and TRBJ2-1, with 9 bases aligning to TRBD2. The DNA for the CDR3 is TGTGCCAGCAGTGTTAGCGGGGGAACCTACAATGAGCAGTTCTTC. Amino acid sequence: CASSVSGGTYNEQFF.